The T cell receptor (beta chain) described here comes from a study of OX40 agonist ivuxolimab in advanced cancers. For context, the study as a whole: The costimulatory receptor OX40 (CD134) was targeted by ivuxolimab, a fully human IgG2 agonistic monoclonal antibody. Peripheral TCRbeta sequencing was intended to test whether TCR sequence diversity was altered and clonal T-cell expansion was caused by ivuxolimab. A male proportion of about 79% and a mean age of roughly 55 years, ranging from about 23 to 79, were recorded for the dose-escalation cohort. Prior anti-PD-1, anti-PD-L1 or anti-CTLA-4 therapy was permitted, and checkpoint inhibitors had been received by about two fifths of dose-escalation patients. Partial responses were achieved by three dose-escalation patients, of whom one had hepatocellular carcinoma and two had cutaneous melanoma. The paper covers the monotherapy dose-escalation part of the phase I ivuxolimab trial, which included N of about 56 patients. Intravenous ivuxolimab was administered to patients every 2 weeks at six dose levels: 0.01, 0.1, 0.3, 1.5, 3 and 10 mg/kg. Of the approximately 54 patients in dose escalation, about 20 had hepatocellular carcinoma, approximately 15 had melanoma, 9 had renal cell carcinoma and 9 had head and neck cancer.

Patients with autoimmune disease history or receiving systemic immunosuppression were excluded from the trial. In every dose cohort, peripheral blood was drawn for TCR sequencing at baseline, cycle 4 day 1, and cycle 7 day 1. The samples were drawn from a first-in-human, open-label, multicenter phase I dose-escalation trial of ivuxolimab. The trial enrolled adults with locally advanced or metastatic head and neck squamous cell, hepatocellular, melanoma or renal cell carcinoma. Before TCR sequencing, CD4+ and CD8+ T cells were separately sorted from peripheral blood. Genomic DNA was isolated from the sorted cells so that the TCRbeta CDR3 region could be sequenced. TCRbeta CDR3 regions were sequenced using the immunoSEQ Assay. TCRdb carries this immuneACCESS record with in-frame sequences only. Its versions omit some clonotypes, under half of them owing to an unresolved V gene in the studies checked, with the rest unexplained. This sample has some 91,000 clones in its table, and about 89% of those were observed once. The ten biggest clones cover approximately 4% of the sample.

CDR1 and CDR2 are drawn from the germline V gene: SGHRS, YFSETQ. Its CDR3 holds 13 amino acids, cysteine through phenylalanine. This entry keeps only the CDR3 DNA: 39 bases, framed from base 1. At the junction V is shortened by 6 bases and J by 4 bases, with 13 bases in between. With respect to this clone: It lacks a known antigen. Per-base qualities were not stored, and no clone one base away is much larger.

Points the paper makes about the study in general: On average, CD8+ T cells showed more expanded clones than CD4+ T cells after ivuxolimab. Low levels of normalized T-cell clonal expansion were also shown by some nonresponding patients. Partial responders in the 0.1-3.0 mg/kg groups had among the lowest normalized peripheral clonal expansion, especially among CD8+ T cells. Clonal expansion of both CD4+ and CD8+ blood T cells was observed from baseline to week 6 at doses 0.1 to 3.0 mg/kg. The antigen specificity of the peripheral T cells that underwent clonal expansion was not determined.

The chain joins TRBV5-1 to TRBJ2-5; the D gene is perhaps TRBD2, on 5 matching bases. The TCR comes from an adult with an advanced solid tumor such as melanoma, head and neck, liver or kidney cancer. Material: CD4+ or CD8+ T cells sorted from blood, obtained in a trial of the OX40 agonist ivuxolimab. The CDR3: CASKVLAGETQYF. At the DNA level, the sequence is TGCGCCAGCAAGGTCCTGGCGGGAGAGACCCAGTACTTC.